This paragraph reports one T cell receptor (beta chain). Its matching antigen is unknown. Deletions cut 2 bases from V and 5 bases from J, with 12 bases between. Germline V gene data show CDR1 as MDHEN and CDR2 as SYDVKM. The CDR3 sequence is 15 residues long. This sample was taken from a study of radiotherapy plus CTLA-4 blockade in lung cancer. Study as a whole: Objective responses were seen in roughly 20% of patients, disease control in about 33%.

The repertoire was sequenced with immunoSEQ multiplex PCR; TCRdb's copy has only in-frame clones and lacks some. Of about 38,000 clones detected, 70% to 85% appear once; the ten largest clones hold around 9%. Points from the study as a whole: How blood T cell clones changed early, along with interferon-beta, reportedly forecast response best.

The sample consisted of peripheral blood, taken from a patient treated with radiotherapy plus ipilimumab. This chain joins TRBV28 and TRBJ1-4; TRBD1 might be the D (6 bases). The source is a human donor with non-small cell lung cancer who had stable disease on radiotherapy plus ipilimumab. CDR3 bases: TGTGCCAGCAGTTTAAGCAGGGGCCTGAATGAAAAACTGTTTTTT. Translating gives CASSLSRGLNEKLFF.